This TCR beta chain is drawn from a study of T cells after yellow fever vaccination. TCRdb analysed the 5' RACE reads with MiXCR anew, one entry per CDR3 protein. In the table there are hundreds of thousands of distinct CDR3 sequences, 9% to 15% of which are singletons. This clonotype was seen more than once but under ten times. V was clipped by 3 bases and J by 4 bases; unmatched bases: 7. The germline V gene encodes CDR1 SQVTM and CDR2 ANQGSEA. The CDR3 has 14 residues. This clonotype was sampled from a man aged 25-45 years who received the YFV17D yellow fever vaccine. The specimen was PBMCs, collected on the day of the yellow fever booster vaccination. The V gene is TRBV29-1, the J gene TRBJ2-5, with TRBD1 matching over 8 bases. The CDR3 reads CSVDGQGRGETQYF. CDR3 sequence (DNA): TGCAGCGTTGATGGACAGGGTAGAGGAGAGACCCAGTACTTC.